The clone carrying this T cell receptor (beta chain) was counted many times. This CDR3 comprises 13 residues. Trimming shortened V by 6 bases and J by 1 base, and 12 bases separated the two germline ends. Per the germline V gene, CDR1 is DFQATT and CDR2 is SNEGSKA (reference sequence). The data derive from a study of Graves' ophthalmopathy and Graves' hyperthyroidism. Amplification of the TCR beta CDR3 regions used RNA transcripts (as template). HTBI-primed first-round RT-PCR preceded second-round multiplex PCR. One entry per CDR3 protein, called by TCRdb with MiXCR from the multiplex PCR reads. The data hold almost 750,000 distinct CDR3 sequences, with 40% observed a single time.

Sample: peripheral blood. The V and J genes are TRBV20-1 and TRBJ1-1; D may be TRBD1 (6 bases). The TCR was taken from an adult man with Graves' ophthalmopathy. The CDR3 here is CSARRGENTEAFF. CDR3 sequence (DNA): TGCAGTGCCCGCAGGGGAGAGAACACTGAAGCTTTCTTT.